A few counts support the clone carrying this T cell receptor (beta chain). The sample belongs to a study of blood T cell repertoires in COVID-19. Sequencing was performed with immunoSEQ multiplex PCR; in TCRdb, only in-frame clones are kept and a portion is missing. The data contain about 120,000 clones, roughly 80% of them seen just once; the ten biggest clones take up about 2.2%. The clonotype was recovered from a man aged 25-45 years with acute or convalescent COVID-19. Source material: peripheral blood.

The CDR3 nucleotides read TGTGCCAGCGCCCAGGGGGTCGCTAATGAAAAACTGTTTTTT. This sequence encodes CASAQGVANEKLFF. The chain has TRBV11-2 and TRBJ1-4; 7 nucleotides match TRBD1. The CDR3 consists of 14 residues. Trimming removed 8 bases from V and 3 bases from J; junction bases left unmatched: 6. Germline CDR1 SGHAT, CDR2 FQNNGV.